Listed below are T cell receptor beta chains from one sample, sequenced in a study of blood T cells in healthy people across ages. TCRdb used MiXCR to reprocess the 5' RACE reads, holding one entry per CDR3 protein. The data contain some 850,000 distinct CDR3 sequences, about a quarter of them singletons. The same specimen was also included in a second study, on T cells of mothers and their children.

Sequenced sample: blood. Every receptor here comes from a boy aged 5-17 years in good health. Both conserved end residues are trimmed from each CDR3. Fields, in order: CDR3 protein, D gene, V gene. D genes are given only for firm matches.

ASTGTGANVLT	NA	TRBV12-3/TRBV12-4
ASSQAETGRLYGYT	TRBD1	TRBV4-1
ATSDLKGGQTQY	NA	TRBV24-1
ASSYKGHET	NA	TRBV6-5
ASRLGANVLT	NA	TRBV5-1
ASRRPGHNSNRPQH	NA	TRBV28
ASSFVGYTEAF	NA	TRBV11-1
ASSRGTSGGTRVTQY	TRBD2	TRBV11-2
AKEKITGRPLH	NA	TRBV12-3/TRBV12-4
ASSVSGTGGNEQY	TRBD1	TRBV9
ASSWVEGNPYEQY	NA	TRBV12-3/TRBV12-4
AISAPLAGGNNEQF	TRBD2	TRBV10-3
ASSLAGPGELF	NA	TRBV3-1
SARDRTGVQPQH	TRBD1	TRBV20-1
ASSPGTSGQYQETQY	TRBD2	TRBV7-3
ASSSRPPTGWFKGYEQY	TRBD1	TRBV12-3/TRBV12-4